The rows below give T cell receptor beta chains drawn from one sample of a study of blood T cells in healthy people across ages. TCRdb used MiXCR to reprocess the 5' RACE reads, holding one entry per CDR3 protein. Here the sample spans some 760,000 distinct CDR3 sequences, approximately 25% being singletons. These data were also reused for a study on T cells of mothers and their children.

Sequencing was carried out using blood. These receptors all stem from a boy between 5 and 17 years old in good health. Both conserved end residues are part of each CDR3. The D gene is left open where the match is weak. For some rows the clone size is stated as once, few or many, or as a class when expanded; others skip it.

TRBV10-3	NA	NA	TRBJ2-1	TGTGCCATCAGTGAGTCCACGGGTGGTCGTGAGCAGTTCTTC	CAISESTGGREQFF
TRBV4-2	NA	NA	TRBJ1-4	TGTGCCAGCAGCCAAGATGGGGGAGTGGGTGAAAAACTGTTTTTT	CASSQDGGVGEKLFF
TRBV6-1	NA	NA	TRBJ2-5	TGTGCCAGCAGTGAAGCTGACAGCCTTTTCGCCCAGTACTTC	CASSEADSLFAQYF
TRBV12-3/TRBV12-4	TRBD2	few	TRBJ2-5	TGTGCCAGCGCGGGAGCAGAGACCCAGTACTTC	CASAGAETQYF
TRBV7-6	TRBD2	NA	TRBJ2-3	TGTGCCAGCAGCTTAGATCAGGTTGGCGGGGGTACAGATACGCAGTATTTT	CASSLDQVGGGTDTQYF
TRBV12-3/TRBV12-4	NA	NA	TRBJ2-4	TGTGCCAGCAGTTTTCGGCACGAGATCCACTTC	CASSFRHEIHF
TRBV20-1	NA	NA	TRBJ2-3	TGCAGTGCTACACCCTGGCAGGGCTTCACAGATACGCAGTATTTT	CSATPWQGFTDTQYF
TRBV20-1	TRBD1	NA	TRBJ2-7	TGCAGTGCTGGGCCAGGGGGCTGGTACGAGCAGTACTTC	CSAGPGGWYEQYF
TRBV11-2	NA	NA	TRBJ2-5	TGTGCCAGCATCCAGGGGGAGACCCAGTACTTC	CASIQGETQYF
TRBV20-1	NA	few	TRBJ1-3	TGCAGTGCTAGTCCAACCCTCCCCTCTGGAAACACCATATATTTT	CSASPTLPSGNTIYF
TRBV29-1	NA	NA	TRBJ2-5	TGCAGCGTTGCGGCAATCCAAGAGACCCAGTACTTC	CSVAAIQETQYF
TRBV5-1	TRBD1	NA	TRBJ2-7	TGCGCCAGCAGCTTCGACAGGGTTCAAGGCGAGCAGTACTTC	CASSFDRVQGEQYF
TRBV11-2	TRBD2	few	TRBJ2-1	TGTGCCAGCAGCGCAGAGATTGGCGGGAGCGGTCAGTGGGAGCAGTTCTTC	CASSAEIGGSGQWEQFF
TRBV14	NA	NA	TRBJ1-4	TGTGCCAGCAGCCCCCTACAGGGATCAAATGAAAAACTGTTTTTT	CASSPLQGSNEKLFF
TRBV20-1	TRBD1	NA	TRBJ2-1	TGCAGTGCTAGAGATTACAGGAGTGGCCGGCAGGGGGCGGGAAATGAGCAGTTCTTC	CSARDYRSGRQGAGNEQFF